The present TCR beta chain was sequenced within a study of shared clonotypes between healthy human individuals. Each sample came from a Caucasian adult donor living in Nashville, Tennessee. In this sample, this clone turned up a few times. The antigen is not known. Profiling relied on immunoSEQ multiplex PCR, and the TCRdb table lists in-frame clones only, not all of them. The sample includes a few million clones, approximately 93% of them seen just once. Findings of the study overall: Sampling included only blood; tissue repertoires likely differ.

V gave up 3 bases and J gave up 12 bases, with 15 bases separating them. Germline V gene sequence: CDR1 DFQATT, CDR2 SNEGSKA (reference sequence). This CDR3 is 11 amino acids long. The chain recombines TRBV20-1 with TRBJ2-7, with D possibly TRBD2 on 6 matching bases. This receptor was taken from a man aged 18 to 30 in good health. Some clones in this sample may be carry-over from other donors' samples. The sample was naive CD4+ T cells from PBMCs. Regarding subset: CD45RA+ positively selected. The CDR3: CSASRLALLYF. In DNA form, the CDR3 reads TGCAGTGCTAGTCGGCTAGCGTTGCTGTACTTC.